This is a list of T cell receptor beta chains from one sample in a study of blood T cell repertoires in COVID-19. Data came from immunoSEQ multiplex PCR; TCRdb stores just in-frame clones and leaves some out. Of over 100,000 clones in the sample, roughly 81% were seen once. Sequenced input: peripheral blood. The source is a man between 35 and 55 years old with acute or convalescent COVID-19. The CDR3 runs from the conserved cysteine through the conserved F or W. A D gene is named only where the DNA matches it firmly. Only some rows state a clone size, as once, few, many or a class for expanded clones.

v_call: TRBV10-3
j_call: TRBJ2-1
clone_size: .
d_call: .
cdr3_aa: CAISEGASYNEQFF
cdr3_nt: TGTGCCATCAGTGAGGGGGCCTCCTACAATGAGCAGTTCTTC

v_call: TRBV7-9
j_call: TRBJ2-7
clone_size: few
d_call: TRBD2
cdr3_aa: CASSLGAGDEQYF
cdr3_nt: TGTGCCAGCAGCTTGGGAGCGGGAGACGAGCAGTACTTC

v_call: TRBV4-2
j_call: TRBJ2-7
clone_size: .
d_call: TRBD2
cdr3_aa: CASSQDTRGGANEQYF
cdr3_nt: TGTGCCAGCAGCCAAGATACGCGCGGGGGGGCCAACGAGCAGTACTTC

v_call: TRBV6-5
j_call: TRBJ2-1
clone_size: .
d_call: .
cdr3_aa: CAITDRREQFF
cdr3_nt: TGTGCCATTACAGACCGCCGGGAGCAGTTCTTC

v_call: TRBV28
j_call: TRBJ1-2
clone_size: .
d_call: TRBD1
cdr3_aa: CASSLPQGQGRGYTF
cdr3_nt: TGTGCCAGCAGCTTACCACAGGGACAGGGAAGAGGCTACACCTTC

v_call: TRBV13
j_call: TRBJ2-7
clone_size: .
d_call: .
cdr3_aa: CASSLGLGSYEQYF
cdr3_nt: TGTGCCAGCAGCTTAGGCCTCGGGTCCTACGAGCAGTACTTC

v_call: TRBV7-2
j_call: TRBJ2-5
clone_size: .
d_call: .
cdr3_aa: CASSVPPQETQYF
cdr3_nt: TGTGCCAGCTCAGTCCCACCCCAAGAGACCCAGTACTTC

v_call: TRBV10-3
j_call: TRBJ1-5
clone_size: .
d_call: .
cdr3_aa: CAISERGSNQPQHF
cdr3_nt: TGTGCCATCAGTGAACGAGGGAGCAATCAGCCCCAGCATTTT

v_call: TRBV12-5
j_call: TRBJ2-7
clone_size: .
d_call: TRBD2
cdr3_aa: CASGLVPGTRTSYEQYF
cdr3_nt: TGTGCTAGTGGTTTGGTCCCCGGGACTAGAACCTCCTACGAGCAGTACTTC

v_call: TRBV2
j_call: TRBJ2-3
clone_size: .
d_call: TRBD2
cdr3_aa: CASSEAKLALTDTQYF
cdr3_nt: TGTGCCAGCAGTGAAGCAAAACTAGCGCTCACAGATACGCAGTATTTT

v_call: TRBV7-9
j_call: TRBJ1-6
clone_size: .
d_call: .
cdr3_aa: CASSQEGVGLHF
cdr3_nt: TGTGCCAGCAGCCAAGAAGGGGTAGGCCTCCACTTT

v_call: TRBV9
j_call: TRBJ2-3
clone_size: .
d_call: TRBD2
cdr3_aa: CASTGAGGTDTQYF
cdr3_nt: TGTGCCAGCACCGGGGCGGGGGGTACAGATACGCAGTATTTT

v_call: TRBV5-1
j_call: TRBJ2-1
clone_size: .
d_call: TRBD2
cdr3_aa: CATRPGLAGGGLYNEQFF
cdr3_nt: TGCGCCACCCGACCGGGACTAGCGGGGGGGGGTCTCTACAATGAGCAGTTCTTC

v_call: TRBV6-2/TRBV6-3
j_call: TRBJ1-6
clone_size: once
d_call: TRBD1
cdr3_aa: CASSYSNRGGWGSPLHF
cdr3_nt: TGTGCCAGCAGTTACTCGAACAGGGGAGGCTGGGGTTCACCCCTCCACTTT

v_call: TRBV29-1
j_call: TRBJ2-3
clone_size: .
d_call: TRBD2
cdr3_aa: CSVRTSGSPDTQYF
cdr3_nt: TGCAGCGTTAGGACTAGCGGGAGCCCCGATACGCAGTATTTT

v_call: TRBV6-4
j_call: TRBJ2-3
clone_size: .
d_call: TRBD2
cdr3_aa: CASSESGGATDTQYF
cdr3_nt: TGTGCCAGCAGTGAAAGCGGGGGGGCAACAGATACGCAGTATTTT

v_call: TRBV9
j_call: TRBJ1-5
clone_size: .
d_call: .
cdr3_aa: CASSVSGSSNQPQHF
cdr3_nt: TGTGCCAGCAGCGTTAGCGGGAGTAGCAATCAGCCCCAGCATTTT

v_call: TRBV6-4
j_call: TRBJ2-7
clone_size: .
d_call: TRBD1
cdr3_aa: CASSDSDRGSYEQYF
cdr3_nt: TGTGCCAGCAGTGACTCGGACAGGGGATCGTACGAGCAGTACTTC

v_call: TRBV18
j_call: TRBJ1-1
clone_size: once
d_call: .
cdr3_aa: CASSYDRNTEAFF
cdr3_nt: TGTGCCAGCTCCTATGACAGGAACACTGAAGCTTTCTTT

v_call: TRBV6-6
j_call: TRBJ1-5
clone_size: few
d_call: .
cdr3_aa: CASSSWGVGPQHF
cdr3_nt: TGTGCCAGCAGTTCATGGGGGGTCGGGCCCCAGCATTTT

v_call: TRBV7-8
j_call: TRBJ2-3
clone_size: .
d_call: TRBD2
cdr3_aa: CASSQGLAGGQGKDTQYF
cdr3_nt: TGTGCCAGCAGCCAGGGACTAGCGGGGGGGCAAGGGAAGGATACGCAGTATTTT

v_call: TRBV7-3
j_call: TRBJ2-1
clone_size: .
d_call: TRBD2
cdr3_aa: CASSFGTSGYNEQFF
cdr3_nt: TGTGCCAGCAGCTTTGGGACTAGCGGCTACAATGAGCAGTTCTTC

v_call: TRBV15
j_call: TRBJ2-1
clone_size: .
d_call: TRBD2
cdr3_aa: CATSRVREIAGYNEQFF
cdr3_nt: TGTGCCACCAGCAGAGTCCGGGAGATAGCGGGGTACAATGAGCAGTTCTTC

v_call: TRBV4-1
j_call: TRBJ2-7
clone_size: .
d_call: TRBD2
cdr3_aa: CASSPHSTSGAHEQYF
cdr3_nt: TGCGCCAGCAGCCCCCACTCGACTAGCGGCGCACACGAGCAGTACTTC

v_call: TRBV2
j_call: TRBJ1-5
clone_size: .
d_call: .
cdr3_aa: CASSGRGWADQPQHF
cdr3_nt: TGTGCCAGCAGTGGAAGGGGCTGGGCGGATCAGCCCCAGCATTTT

v_call: TRBV6-1
j_call: TRBJ1-1
clone_size: .
d_call: TRBD1
cdr3_aa: CASSDRDRGLSNTEAFF
cdr3_nt: TGTGCCAGCAGTGACCGGGACAGGGGGCTTTCGAACACTGAAGCTTTCTTT

v_call: TRBV4-1
j_call: TRBJ1-4
clone_size: .
d_call: .
cdr3_aa: CASSQERRDVGREKLFF
cdr3_nt: TGCGCCAGCAGCCAAGAGAGGAGGGACGTGGGGCGTGAAAAACTGTTTTTT

v_call: TRBV6-2/TRBV6-3
j_call: TRBJ2-7
clone_size: .
d_call: .
cdr3_aa: CASSYRSIQKTAEQYF
cdr3_nt: TGTGCCAGCAGTTACCGGTCAATACAGAAGACGGCCGAGCAGTACTTC

v_call: TRBV5-5
j_call: TRBJ2-7
clone_size: .
d_call: .
cdr3_aa: CASSLAAGAGGLYEQYF
cdr3_nt: TGTGCCAGCAGCTTGGCCGCGGGGGCTGGGGGACTCTACGAGCAGTACTTC

v_call: TRBV5-5
j_call: TRBJ2-7
clone_size: .
d_call: TRBD2
cdr3_aa: CASSLGLAGGIYEQYF
cdr3_nt: TGTGCCAGCAGCTTGGGTTTAGCGGGAGGTATCTACGAGCAGTACTTC

v_call: TRBV18
j_call: TRBJ1-2
clone_size: .
d_call: .
cdr3_aa: CASSPVGEGYTF
cdr3_nt: TGTGCCAGCTCACCAGTCGGGGAAGGCTACACCTTC

v_call: TRBV5-1
j_call: TRBJ2-7
clone_size: .
d_call: TRBD1
cdr3_aa: CASSPGTGGLSYEQYF
cdr3_nt: TGCGCCAGCAGCCCCGGGACAGGGGGACTCTCCTACGAGCAGTACTTC

v_call: TRBV15
j_call: TRBJ2-1
clone_size: .
d_call: .
cdr3_aa: CATSRGQNLNEQFF
cdr3_nt: TGTGCCACCAGCAGAGGCCAGAACCTCAATGAGCAGTTCTTC

v_call: TRBV6-1
j_call: TRBJ1-2
clone_size: .
d_call: TRBD1
cdr3_aa: CASSDRQGKANYGYTF
cdr3_nt: TGTGCCAGCAGTGATCGACAGGGGAAGGCCAACTATGGCTACACCTTC

v_call: TRBV14
j_call: TRBJ2-5
clone_size: .
d_call: TRBD2
cdr3_aa: CASSRRIAGGRRETQYF
cdr3_nt: TGTGCCAGCAGCCGGAGAATAGCGGGAGGTAGGAGGGAGACCCAGTACTTC

v_call: TRBV6-5
j_call: TRBJ2-7
clone_size: .
d_call: TRBD2
cdr3_aa: CASSYYASGRGEQYF
cdr3_nt: TGTGCCAGCAGTTACTATGCTAGCGGGAGGGGCGAGCAGTACTTC

v_call: TRBV19
j_call: TRBJ2-7
clone_size: .
d_call: .
cdr3_aa: CASKLVSYEQYF
cdr3_nt: TGTGCCAGTAAACTCGTCTCCTACGAGCAGTACTTC

v_call: TRBV5-1
j_call: TRBJ2-3
clone_size: .
d_call: .
cdr3_aa: CASSLERGDTQYF
cdr3_nt: TGCGCCAGCAGCTTGGAAAGGGGAGATACGCAGTATTTT

v_call: TRBV3-1/TRBV3-2
j_call: TRBJ2-1
clone_size: few
d_call: TRBD2
cdr3_aa: CASSFRSGSGNEQFF
cdr3_nt: TGTGCCAGCAGCTTCCGCAGCGGGAGTGGCAATGAGCAGTTCTTC

v_call: TRBV18
j_call: TRBJ2-7
clone_size: .
d_call: TRBD2
cdr3_aa: CASSPPGLAYEQYF
cdr3_nt: TGTGCCAGCTCACCCCCGGGACTAGCGTACGAGCAGTACTTC

v_call: TRBV3-1/TRBV3-2
j_call: TRBJ2-3
clone_size: .
d_call: .
cdr3_aa: CASSPSITDTQYF
cdr3_nt: TGTGCCAGCAGCCCATCTATTACAGATACGCAGTATTTT

v_call: TRBV6-5
j_call: TRBJ2-7
clone_size: .
d_call: TRBD2
cdr3_aa: CASSWDYRYEQYF
cdr3_nt: TGTGCCAGCAGTTGGGACTATCGCTACGAGCAGTACTTC

v_call: TRBV5-6
j_call: TRBJ1-2
clone_size: .
d_call: TRBD1
cdr3_aa: CASSLDPGQNYGYTF
cdr3_nt: TGTGCCAGCAGCTTGGATCCGGGACAGAACTATGGCTACACCTTC

v_call: TRBV5-1
j_call: TRBJ1-2
clone_size: .
d_call: .
cdr3_aa: CASSLSSLSRGGYTF
cdr3_nt: TGCGCCAGCAGCTTGTCCAGCTTATCCAGGGGCGGCTACACCTTC

v_call: TRBV6-2/TRBV6-3
j_call: TRBJ2-3
clone_size: once
d_call: TRBD2
cdr3_aa: CASSLEAAGVTDTQYF
cdr3_nt: TGTGCCAGCAGTCTAGAGGCAGCGGGAGTCACAGATACGCAGTATTTT

v_call: TRBV30
j_call: TRBJ1-4
clone_size: .
d_call: .
cdr3_aa: CAWSTGYSNEKLFF
cdr3_nt: TGTGCCTGGAGTACGGGGTACTCGAACGAAAAACTGTTTTTT

v_call: TRBV6-6
j_call: TRBJ1-6
clone_size: few
d_call: .
cdr3_aa: CASSSGIRDSPLHF
cdr3_nt: TGTGCCAGCAGTTCCGGGATAAGGGATTCACCCCTCCACTTT

v_call: TRBV7-3
j_call: TRBJ2-1
clone_size: .
d_call: TRBD1
cdr3_aa: CASSLIPGQAQYNEQFF
cdr3_nt: TGTGCCAGCAGCTTAATACCGGGACAGGCGCAGTACAATGAGCAGTTCTTC

v_call: TRBV11-3
j_call: TRBJ1-6
clone_size: .
d_call: .
cdr3_aa: CASSLGPVNSPLHF
cdr3_nt: TGTGCCAGCAGCTTAGGGCCCGTTAATTCACCCCTCCACTTT

v_call: TRBV19
j_call: TRBJ2-5
clone_size: once
d_call: TRBD1
cdr3_aa: CASIGGTGRETQYF
cdr3_nt: TGTGCCAGTATTGGGGGGACAGGGCGAGAGACCCAGTACTTC

v_call: TRBV6-5
j_call: TRBJ2-1
clone_size: .
d_call: TRBD2
cdr3_aa: CASSSGLQAFF
cdr3_nt: TGTGCCAGCAGTTCGGGACTACAAGCGTTCTTC

v_call: TRBV27
j_call: TRBJ1-1
clone_size: once
d_call: .
cdr3_aa: CASSLGRTTGAFF
cdr3_nt: TGTGCCAGCAGTTTGGGGCGCACAACGGGAGCTTTCTTT

v_call: TRBV7-8
j_call: TRBJ1-4
clone_size: .
d_call: TRBD1
cdr3_aa: CASSRTAGQGREKLFF
cdr3_nt: TGTGCCAGCAGCCGGACGGCGGGACAGGGAAGGGAAAAACTGTTTTTT

v_call: TRBV25-1
j_call: TRBJ2-7
clone_size: few
d_call: TRBD1
cdr3_aa: CASSEQGAHEQYF
cdr3_nt: TGTGCCAGCAGTGAACAGGGGGCCCACGAGCAGTACTTC

v_call: TRBV28
j_call: TRBJ2-1
clone_size: .
d_call: TRBD2
cdr3_aa: CASSSGGSGSWIEQFF
cdr3_nt: TGTGCCAGCAGCTCTGGAGGTAGCGGGAGTTGGATTGAGCAGTTCTTC

v_call: TRBV19
j_call: TRBJ1-2
clone_size: .
d_call: TRBD1
cdr3_aa: CASSPRGGGYGYTF
cdr3_nt: TGTGCCAGTAGTCCCAGAGGGGGCGGCTATGGCTACACCTTC

v_call: TRBV6-6
j_call: TRBJ2-3
clone_size: .
d_call: TRBD2
cdr3_aa: CASSYSGRATDTQYF
cdr3_nt: TGTGCCAGCAGTTATAGCGGGAGGGCCACAGATACGCAGTATTTT

v_call: TRBV4-1
j_call: TRBJ2-2
clone_size: .
d_call: TRBD2
cdr3_aa: CASSQGTSGDGELFF
cdr3_nt: TGCGCCAGCAGCCAAGGGACTAGCGGGGACGGGGAGCTGTTTTTT

v_call: TRBV18
j_call: TRBJ2-3
clone_size: .
d_call: TRBD2
cdr3_aa: CASSPLGLAGGPSTDTQYF
cdr3_nt: TGTGCCAGCTCACCGCTGGGACTAGCGGGGGGCCCCAGCACAGATACGCAGTATTTT

v_call: TRBV28
j_call: TRBJ1-6
clone_size: .
d_call: TRBD1
cdr3_aa: CASSSPSGGNSPLHF
cdr3_nt: TGTGCCAGCAGTTCCCCGTCAGGGGGTAATTCACCCCTCCACTTT